Each of the 16 T cell receptor beta chains below was sequenced from the same sample in a study of siplizumab effects on memory and regulatory T cells. Using immunoSEQ multiplex PCR, the repertoire was profiled, and TCRdb retains in-frame clones only, with some absent. The table shows under 110,000 clones, with 92% occurring only once. Sequencing used non-Treg CD4+ T cells sorted from blood. The source is a human donor in good health.

The rearrangement joins TRBV5-1 to TRBJ1-4; maybe TRBD1 (6 bases). V was trimmed by 4 bases and J by 4 bases, leaving 11 bases between them. The germline gives CDR1 SGHRS, CDR2 YFSETQ. The CDR3 consists of 14 residues. This CDR3 reads CASSPDRSNEKLFF. The DNA of the CDR3 is TGCGCCAGCAGCCCAGACAGGAGTAATGAAAAACTGTTTTTT.

The chain has TRBV5-1 and TRBJ2-6; a possible D gene is TRBD2 (6 bases). Germline CDR1 reads SGHRS; CDR2 reads YFSETQ. The CDR3 loop spans 16 amino acids. The V and J ends lost 1 base and 4 bases respectively, with 12 bases between them. CDR3 nucleotide sequence: TGCGCCAGCAGCTTGATTGGGGCGGGAGGGGCCAACGTCCTGACTTTC. Translated, it gives CASSLIGAGGANVLTF.

This chain links TRBV15 with TRBJ2-1; 9 bases line up with TRBD2. Germline V gives CDR1 LNHNV, CDR2 YYDKDF (reference sequence). The V segment lost 0 bases and the J segment 2 bases; nucleotides outside the gene matches: 5. The CDR3 consists of 17 residues. This CDR3 is CATSRDRREGPYNEQFF. The CDR3 region has the DNA TGTGCCACCAGCAGAGATCGGCGGGAGGGCCCCTACAATGAGCAGTTCTTC.

The count of this clone is one. The chain joins TRBV6-5 to TRBJ2-3; unclear D gene. The CDR3 is 12 amino acids. V lost 8 bases and J 0 bases, leaving 6 bases between the germline ends. Germline CDR1 MNHEY, CDR2 SVGAGI. The CDR3 region is CASGESTDTQYF. The CDR3 DNA sequence: TGTGCCAGCGGCGAAAGCACAGATACGCAGTATTTT.

DNA of the CDR3: TGTGCCAGCCGACGGGGAAGGAGCAATCAGCCCCAGCATTTT. It is translated as CASRRGRSNQPQHF. This chain uses TRBV6-6 with TRBJ1-5; D not resolved. Trimming pared 8 bases from V and 1 base from J, leaving 12 bases between. The CDR3 consists of 14 residues. In germline, CDR1 is MNHNY, CDR2 SVGAGI (reference sequence).

In DNA, the CDR3 is TGTGCCAGCAGCTTGTGGGCCAGGAAGAACACTGAAGCTTTCTTT. As protein: CASSLWARKNTEAFF. This chain joins TRBV5-4 and TRBJ1-1; D is ambiguous. The germline V and J ends were trimmed by 1 base and 1 base, with 11 bases remaining between them. Germline loops: CDR1 SGHNT, CDR2 YYREEE (reference sequence). This CDR3 has 15 amino acids.

The rearrangement links TRBV5-1 to TRBJ2-1, with D possibly matching TRBD1 (5 bases). The CDR3 is 15 amino acids. From germline, CDR1 is SGHRS and CDR2 YFSETQ. V lost 5 bases and J lost 9, with 21 bases in between. The CDR3 DNA is TGCGCCAGCAGGTCTGGGGCAAACACAATGGGTGAGCAGTTCTTC. The encoded protein is CASRSGANTMGEQFF.

The rearrangement joins TRBV7-6 to TRBJ2-5, with TRBD2 as a possible D gene (5 bases). Trimming shortened V by 2 bases and J by 9 bases, and 10 bases separated the two germline ends. The germline CDR1 and CDR2 sequences are SGHVS and FNYEAQ. This CDR3 has 12 amino acids. CDR3 coding DNA: TGTGCCAGCAGCTTACATCTCGGGGCCCAGTACTTC. This sequence encodes CASSLHLGAQYF.

V usage is TRBV6-1 and J usage is TRBJ2-1; 7 bases fit TRBD2. There are 13 residues in the CDR3. Germline loops: CDR1 MNHNS, CDR2 SASEGT. Trimming at V came to 2 bases and at J to 9 bases, leaving 4 bases not matched to a gene. This CDR3 is CASSERTRGEQFF. CDR3 coding DNA: TGTGCCAGCAGTGAAAGGACTAGGGGTGAGCAGTTCTTC.

The V call is TRBV6-6, the J call TRBJ1-1; D might be TRBD1 (6 bases). There are 13 residues in the CDR3. The V and J ends lost 11 bases and 3 bases respectively, with 16 bases between them. Germline V gene lookup returns CDR1 MNHNY and CDR2 SVGAGI (reference sequence). For the CDR3, the DNA is TGTGCCGCCCGCCCAGGGGCGGACACTGAAGCTTTCTTT. Amino acids: CAARPGADTEAFF.

The chain is built from TRBV5-5 and TRBJ2-7; 11 positions agree with TRBD1. The germline V gene encodes CDR1 SGHKS and CDR2 YYEKEE (reference sequence). The trim removed 4 bases at V and 2 bases at J, leaving 2 bases unmatched. The CDR3 sequence is 14 residues long. CDR3 amino acids: CASSRGQGAYEQYF. The CDR3 DNA reads as TGTGCCAGCAGCCGGGGACAGGGGGCCTACGAGCAGTACTTC.

The chain combines TRBV19 with TRBJ1-5; D is unresolved. Germline CDR1 and CDR2: LNHDA and SQIVND (reference sequence). The CDR3 totals 12 residues. Trimming cost V 5 bases and J 7 bases, with 9 bases left between them. The CDR3 spells CASSETGQPQHF. The CDR3 DNA follows: TGTGCCAGTAGTGAGACGGGGCAGCCCCAGCATTTT.

This sequence joins TRBV6-1 and TRBJ1-5; TRBD1 matches at 8 bases. The CDR3 spans 17 residues. The trim removed 2 bases at V and 6 bases at J, leaving 12 bases unmatched. The V gene's germline CDR1 is MNHNS and CDR2 SASEGT. In DNA, the CDR3 is TGTGCCAGCAGTGAAAGACGATCAGGGGGCGCGGGTCAGCCCCAGCATTTT. Translating gives CASSERRSGGAGQPQHF.

DNA of the CDR3: TGTGCCAGCAGGGATTATTCTGGAAACACCATATATTTT. Translated: CASRDYSGNTIYF. This chain links TRBV7-9 with TRBJ1-3; D remains unclear. This CDR3 has 13 amino acids. Deletions cut 6 bases from V and 1 base from J, with 7 bases between. The germline gives CDR1 SEHNR, CDR2 FQNEAQ (reference sequence).

The chain couples TRBV28 to TRBJ2-3, with D maybe TRBD2 (5 bases). Trimming took off 6 bases at V and 3 bases at J, with 16 bases between the two ends. Germline-derived CDR1 and CDR2 are MDHEN and SYDVKM. The CDR3 sequence is 15 residues long. The CDR3 here is CASSPLEGRTDTQYF. In DNA, the CDR3 is TGTGCCAGCAGCCCGTTAGAGGGTAGGACAGATACGCAGTATTTT.

The chain is built from TRBV18 and TRBJ1-2; 8 bases fit TRBD1. The germline CDR1 and CDR2 sequences are KGHSH and LQKENI. V shed 0 bases, J shed 4 bases, and the junction held 7 bases outside the gene matches. This CDR3 contains 16 residues. CDR3 sequence (DNA): TGTGCCAGCTCACCACCGGCAGGGGGCGAGGGCTATGGCTACACCTTC. This gives the protein CASSPPAGGEGYGYTF.